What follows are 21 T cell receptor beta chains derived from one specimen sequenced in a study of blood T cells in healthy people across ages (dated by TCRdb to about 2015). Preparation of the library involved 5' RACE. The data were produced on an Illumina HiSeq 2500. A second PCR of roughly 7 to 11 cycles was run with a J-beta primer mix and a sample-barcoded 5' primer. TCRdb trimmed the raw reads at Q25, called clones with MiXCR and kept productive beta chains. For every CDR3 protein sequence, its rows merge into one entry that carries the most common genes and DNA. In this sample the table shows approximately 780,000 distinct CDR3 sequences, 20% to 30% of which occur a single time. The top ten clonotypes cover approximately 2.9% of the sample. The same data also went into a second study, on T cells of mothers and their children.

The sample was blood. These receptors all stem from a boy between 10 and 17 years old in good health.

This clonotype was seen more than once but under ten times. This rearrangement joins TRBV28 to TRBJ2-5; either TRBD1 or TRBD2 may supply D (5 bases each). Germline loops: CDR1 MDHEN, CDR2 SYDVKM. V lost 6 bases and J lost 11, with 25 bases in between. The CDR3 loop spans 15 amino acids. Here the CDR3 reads CASSLGGGTPTEQYF. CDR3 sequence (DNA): TGTGCCAGCAGCCTTGGGGGTGGGACCCCTACGGAGCAGTACTTC.

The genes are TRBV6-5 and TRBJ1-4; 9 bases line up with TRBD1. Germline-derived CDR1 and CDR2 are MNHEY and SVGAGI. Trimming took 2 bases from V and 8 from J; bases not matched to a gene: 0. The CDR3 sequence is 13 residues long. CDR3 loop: CASSYGQGEKLFF. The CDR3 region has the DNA TGTGCCAGCAGTTACGGACAGGGGGAAAAACTGTTTTTT.

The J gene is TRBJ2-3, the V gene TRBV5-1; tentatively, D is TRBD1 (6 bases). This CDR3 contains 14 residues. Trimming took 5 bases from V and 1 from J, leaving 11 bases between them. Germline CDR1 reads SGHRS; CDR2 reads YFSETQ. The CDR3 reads CASSYRQGTDTQYF. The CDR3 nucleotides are TGCGCCAGCAGTTATCGACAGGGCACAGATACGCAGTATTTT.

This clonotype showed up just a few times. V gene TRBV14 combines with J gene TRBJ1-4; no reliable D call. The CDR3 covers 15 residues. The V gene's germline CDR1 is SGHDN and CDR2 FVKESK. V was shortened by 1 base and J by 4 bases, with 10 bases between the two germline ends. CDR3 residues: CASSQVGDFNEKLFF. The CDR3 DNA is TGTGCCAGCAGCCAAGTGGGCGACTTTAATGAAAAACTGTTTTTT.

The chain's CDR3 is CSVEDRRDTGELFF. DNA for the CDR3: TGCAGCGTTGAAGATCGGAGGGACACCGGGGAGCTGTTTTTT. The rearrangement joins TRBV29-1 to TRBJ2-2; tentatively, D is TRBD2 (6 bases). The germline V gene has CDR1 SQVTM and CDR2 ANQGSEA. The CDR3 is made up of 14 amino acids. V lost 0 bases, J lost 3 bases, and 8 bases lay in between.

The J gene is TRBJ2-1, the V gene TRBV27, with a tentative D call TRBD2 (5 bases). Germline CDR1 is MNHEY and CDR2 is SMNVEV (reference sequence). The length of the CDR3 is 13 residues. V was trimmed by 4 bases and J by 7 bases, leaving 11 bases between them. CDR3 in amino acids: CASSSSGKNEQFF. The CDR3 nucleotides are TGTGCCAGCAGTTCCTCGGGGAAAAATGAGCAGTTCTTC.

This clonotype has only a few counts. The CDR3 region has the DNA TGCAGTGCTAGAGATTCTCGGGGTTCGAACACTGAAGCTTTCTTT. It is translated as CSARDSRGSNTEAFF. The chain has TRBV20-1 and TRBJ1-1; D gene ambiguous. Germline CDR1 and CDR2: DFQATT and SNEGSKA (reference sequence). The CDR3 sequence is 15 residues long. V was shortened by 0 bases and J by 1 base, with 12 bases between the two germline ends.

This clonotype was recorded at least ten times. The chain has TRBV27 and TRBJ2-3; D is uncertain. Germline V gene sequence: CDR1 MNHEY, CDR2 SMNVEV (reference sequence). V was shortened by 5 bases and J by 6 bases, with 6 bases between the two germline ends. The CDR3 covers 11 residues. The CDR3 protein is CASSAADTQYF. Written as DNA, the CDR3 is TGTGCCAGCAGTGCGGCGGATACGCAGTATTTT.

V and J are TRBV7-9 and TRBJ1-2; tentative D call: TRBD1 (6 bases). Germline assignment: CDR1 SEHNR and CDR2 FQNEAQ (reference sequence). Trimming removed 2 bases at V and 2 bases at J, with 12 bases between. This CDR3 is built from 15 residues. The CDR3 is CASSLQGQPNYGYTF. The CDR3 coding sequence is TGTGCCAGCAGCTTACAGGGGCAGCCAAACTATGGCTACACCTTC.

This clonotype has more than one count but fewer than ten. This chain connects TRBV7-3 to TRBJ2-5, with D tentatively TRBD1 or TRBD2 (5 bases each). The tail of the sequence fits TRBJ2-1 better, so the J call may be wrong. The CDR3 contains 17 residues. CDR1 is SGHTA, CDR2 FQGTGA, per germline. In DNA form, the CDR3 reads TGTGCCAGCAGCTCACGACATGGGCAGGGAGACCTCAATGAGCAGTTCTTC. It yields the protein CASSSRHGQGDLNEQFF.

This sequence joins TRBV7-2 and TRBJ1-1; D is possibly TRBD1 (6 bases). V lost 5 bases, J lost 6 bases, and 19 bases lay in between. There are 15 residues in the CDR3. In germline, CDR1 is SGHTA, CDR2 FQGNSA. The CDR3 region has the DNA TGTGCCAGCAGCCCGGGAGGGGGGCGATACGCTGAAGCTTTCTTT. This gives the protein CASSPGGGRYAEAFF. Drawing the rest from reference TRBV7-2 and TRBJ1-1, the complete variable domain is GAGVSQSPSNKVTEKGKDVELRCDPISGHTALYWYRQSLGQGLEFLIYFQGNSAPDKSGLPSDRFSAERTGGSVSTLTIQRTQQEDSAVYLCASSPGGGRYAEAFFGQGTRLTVV.

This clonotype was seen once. The CDR3: CASSSRENHEQYF. The CDR3 DNA reads as TGTGCCAGCAGTTCCCGGGAGAATCACGAGCAGTACTTC. This chain uses TRBV28 with TRBJ2-5; D possibly corresponds to TRBD2 (6 bases). Judging by the DNA end, TRBJ2-7 fits better; the J call may be wrong. This CDR3 has 13 amino acids. The germline CDR1 and CDR2 sequences are MDHEN and SYDVKM.

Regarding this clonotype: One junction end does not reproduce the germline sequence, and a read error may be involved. The CDR3: CATSEAPGTSGNTIYF. CDR3 sequence (DNA): TGCGCCACCAGTGAGGCGCCAGGCACTTCTGGAAACACCATATATTTT. J is TRBJ1-3 and V is TRBV24-1, with D uncertain. The CDR3 extends over 16 amino acids. Germline CDR1 and CDR2: KGHDR and SFDVKD.

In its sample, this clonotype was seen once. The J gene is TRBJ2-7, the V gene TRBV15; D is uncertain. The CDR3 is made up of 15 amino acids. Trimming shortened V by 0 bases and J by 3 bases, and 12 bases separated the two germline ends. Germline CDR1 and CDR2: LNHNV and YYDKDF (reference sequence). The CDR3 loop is CATSRDGQAYYEQYF. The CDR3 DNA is TGTGCCACCAGCAGAGATGGTCAGGCCTACTACGAGCAGTACTTC.

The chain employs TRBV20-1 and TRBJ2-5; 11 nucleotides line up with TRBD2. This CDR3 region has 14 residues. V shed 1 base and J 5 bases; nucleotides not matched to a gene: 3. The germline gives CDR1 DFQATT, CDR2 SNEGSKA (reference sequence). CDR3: CSARGTSGLETQYF. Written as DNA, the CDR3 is TGCAGTGCTAGAGGGACTAGCGGGTTGGAGACCCAGTACTTC.

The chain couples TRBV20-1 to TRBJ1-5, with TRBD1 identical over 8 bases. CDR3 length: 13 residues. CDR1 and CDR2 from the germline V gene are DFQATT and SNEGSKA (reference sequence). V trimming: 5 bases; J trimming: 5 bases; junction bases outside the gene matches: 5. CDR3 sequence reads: CSAPTTGDQPQHF. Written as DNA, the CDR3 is TGCAGTGCTCCTACGACAGGGGATCAGCCCCAGCATTTT.

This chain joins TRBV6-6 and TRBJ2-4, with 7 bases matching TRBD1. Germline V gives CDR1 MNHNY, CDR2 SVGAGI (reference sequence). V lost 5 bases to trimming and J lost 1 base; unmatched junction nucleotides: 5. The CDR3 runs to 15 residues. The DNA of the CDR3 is TGTGCCAGCAGTCGAACAGGGGTGGCCAAAAACATTCAGTACTTC. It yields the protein CASSRTGVAKNIQYF.

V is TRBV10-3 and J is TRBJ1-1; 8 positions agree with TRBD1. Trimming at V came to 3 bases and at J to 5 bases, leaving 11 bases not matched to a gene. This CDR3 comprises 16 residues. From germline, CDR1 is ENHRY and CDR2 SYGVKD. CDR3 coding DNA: TGTGCCATCAGTGACCCGACTACAGGGGGAGGAACTGAAGCTTTCTTT. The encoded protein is CAISDPTTGGGTEAFF.

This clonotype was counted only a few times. The CDR3 bases are TGCAGCGTCACTGGGTACGGGGGCTGGAACACTGAAGCTTTCTTT. This codes for CSVTGYGGWNTEAFF. This chain links TRBV29-1 with TRBJ1-1; possibly TRBD1 for D (6 bases). Germline lookup yields CDR1 SQVTM and CDR2 ANQGSEA. The CDR3 extends over 15 amino acids. The ends were cut back, 6 bases at V and 1 base at J, with 18 bases in the middle.

CDR3 region: CASSGLSGANVLTF. The CDR3 DNA is TGTGCCAGCAGCGGACTCTCTGGGGCCAACGTCCTGACTTTC. The rearrangement joins TRBV9 to TRBJ2-6; D remains unclear. CDR1 is SGDLS, CDR2 YYNGEE, per germline. The CDR3 runs 14 residues. Trimming pared 3 bases from V and 0 bases from J, leaving 4 bases between.

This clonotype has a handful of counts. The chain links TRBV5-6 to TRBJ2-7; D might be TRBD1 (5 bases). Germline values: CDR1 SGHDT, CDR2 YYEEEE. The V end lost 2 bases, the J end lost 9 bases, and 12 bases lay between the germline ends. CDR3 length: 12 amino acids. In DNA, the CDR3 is TGTGCCAGCAGCTTTCGACAGTCAAGGCAGTACTTC. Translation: CASSFRQSRQYF.